This TCR beta chain comes out of a study of identical twins. Study observations and caveats: For monozygotic twins, models underestimated out-of-frame TCR alpha sharing. Twin pairs' shared out-of-frame alpha sequences were enriched in low generation probability. Carriage of fewer insertions was seen in abundant cord blood beta clonotypes, whereas memory repertoires showed none.

TCRdb itself ran the 5' RACE reads through MiXCR, one entry per CDR3 protein. The table lists 450,000 to 650,000 distinct CDR3 sequences, around a tenth of them singletons. This clonotype was counted between two and nine times. Antigen unknown. There are 15 residues in the CDR3. Looked up from germline, CDR1 is MNHEY and CDR2 is SMNVEV (reference sequence). Losses at the gene ends were 5 bases for V and 5 bases for J; bases not matched to a gene: 6. These data were also reused for a study on yellow fever vaccine responses in identical twins. That report notes: Twins reportedly showed a vaccine T cell response that seemed partly convergent and partly personalized.

Sequencing was carried out using PBMCs. The origin of this receptor is a woman younger than 35 in good health. The chain employs TRBV27 and TRBJ2-7; 13 nucleotides line up with TRBD2. For the CDR3, the DNA is TGTGCCAGCAGTCCTCGGACTAGCGGGAGACACGAGCAGTACTTC. This sequence encodes CASSPRTSGRHEQYF.